This TCR beta chain originates from a study of cytomegalovirus exposure and HLA in healthy donors. Study-level findings and limits: Associated with cytomegalovirus, according to the listing, were some 180 TCR beta chains. Rare TCR sequences predominated, though certain public TCRs were found in many donors. A later analysis found first-cohort TCR clusters tended to co-occur in the 100 to 150 validation repertoires.

The CDR3 contains 15 residues. Looked up from germline, CDR1 is SGHDT and CDR2 is YYEEEE. J gave up 5 bases and V 4 bases, and 8 bases lay outside the gene matches. The donors were part of the validation cohort, which consisted of some 120 subjects and was separate from the first cohort of 666 subjects. Note on this clone: Antigen specificity is unknown.

The assay was immunoSEQ multiplex PCR, and TCRdb's table has in-frame clones only and misses some. The sample yields 180,000 or so clones, 70% to 85% seen once. The sample taken for sequencing was PBMCs. The chain recombines TRBV5-6 with TRBJ1-1, with 10 bases aligning to TRBD1. This receptor was identified in a woman aged 30 to 39 in good health and CMV-seropositive. The CDR3 loop is CASSVGDRGKTEAFF. The CDR3 bases are TGTGCCAGCAGCGTGGGGGACAGGGGAAAAACTGAAGCTTTCTTT.